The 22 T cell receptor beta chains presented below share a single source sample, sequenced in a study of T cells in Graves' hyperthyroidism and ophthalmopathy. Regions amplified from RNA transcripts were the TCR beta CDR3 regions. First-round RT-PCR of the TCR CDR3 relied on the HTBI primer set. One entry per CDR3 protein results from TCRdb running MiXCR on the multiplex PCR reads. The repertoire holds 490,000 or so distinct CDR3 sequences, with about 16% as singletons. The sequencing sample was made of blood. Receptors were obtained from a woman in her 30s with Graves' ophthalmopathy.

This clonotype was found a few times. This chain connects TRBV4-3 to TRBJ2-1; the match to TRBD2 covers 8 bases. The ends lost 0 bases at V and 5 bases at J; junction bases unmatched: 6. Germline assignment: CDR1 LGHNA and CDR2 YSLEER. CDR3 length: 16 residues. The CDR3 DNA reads TGCGCCAGCAGCCAAGATTGGGCGGGAGGCAACAATGAGCAGTTCTTC. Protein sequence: CASSQDWAGGNNEQFF.

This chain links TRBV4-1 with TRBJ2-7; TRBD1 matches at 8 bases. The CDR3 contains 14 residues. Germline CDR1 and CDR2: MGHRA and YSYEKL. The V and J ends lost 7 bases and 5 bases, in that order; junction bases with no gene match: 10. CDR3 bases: TGCGCCAGCAAGACAGGGGAAGGTGTCCACGAGCAGTACTTC. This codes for CASKTGEGVHEQYF.

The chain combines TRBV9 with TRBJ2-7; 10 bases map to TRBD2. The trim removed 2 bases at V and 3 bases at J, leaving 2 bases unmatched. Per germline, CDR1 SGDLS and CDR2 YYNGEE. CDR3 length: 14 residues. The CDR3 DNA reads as TGTGCCAGCAGCGTGGGGACTAGCGTCTACGAGCAGTACTTC. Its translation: CASSVGTSVYEQYF.

The CDR3 DNA reads as TGTGCCAGCAGTTTAAACGCCCCGCAGTACTTC. Protein sequence: CASSLNAPQYF. The chain uses TRBV27 and TRBJ2-7; D gene ambiguous. The ends were cut back, 2 bases at V and 9 bases at J, with 8 bases in the middle. In germline, CDR1 is MNHEY, CDR2 SMNVEV (reference sequence). This CDR3 spans 11 amino acids.

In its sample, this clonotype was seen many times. The CDR3 loop reads CASSRAHKNIQYF. The CDR3, as DNA: TGTGCCAGCAGTCGGGCCCACAAAAACATTCAGTACTTC. V gene TRBV6-2 or TRBV6-3 combines with J gene TRBJ2-4; D unresolved. In germline, CDR1 is MNHEY, CDR2 SVGEGT. V lost 5 bases and J 3 bases, leaving 8 bases between the germline ends. The CDR3 has 13 amino acids.

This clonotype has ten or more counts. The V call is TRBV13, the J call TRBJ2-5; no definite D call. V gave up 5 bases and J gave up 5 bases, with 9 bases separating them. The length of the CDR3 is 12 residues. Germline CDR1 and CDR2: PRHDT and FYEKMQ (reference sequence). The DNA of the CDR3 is TGTGCCAGCAGCGCCCTACGGGAGACCCAGTACTTC. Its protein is CASSALRETQYF.

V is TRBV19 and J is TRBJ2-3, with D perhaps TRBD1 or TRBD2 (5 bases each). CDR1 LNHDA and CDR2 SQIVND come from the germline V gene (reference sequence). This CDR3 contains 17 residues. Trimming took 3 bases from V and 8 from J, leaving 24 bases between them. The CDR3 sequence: CASSMRERATGSGTQYF. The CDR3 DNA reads TGTGCCAGTAGTATGAGGGAACGGGCCACAGGTTCAGGTACGCAGTATTTT.

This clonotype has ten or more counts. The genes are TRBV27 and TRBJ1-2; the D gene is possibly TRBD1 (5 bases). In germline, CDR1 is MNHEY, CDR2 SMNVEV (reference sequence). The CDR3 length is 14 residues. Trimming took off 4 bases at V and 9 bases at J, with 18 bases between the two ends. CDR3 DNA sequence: TGTGCCAGCAGTTCTACCTCCGGGACGCTGCGCTACACCTTC. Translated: CASSSTSGTLRYTF.

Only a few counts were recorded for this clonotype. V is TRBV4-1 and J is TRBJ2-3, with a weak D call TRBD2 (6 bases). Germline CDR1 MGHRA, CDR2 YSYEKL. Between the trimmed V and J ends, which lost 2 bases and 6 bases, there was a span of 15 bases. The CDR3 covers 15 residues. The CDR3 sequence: CASSQPGGAGDTQYF. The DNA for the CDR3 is TGCGCCAGCAGCCAACCAGGCGGGGCTGGGGATACGCAGTATTTT.

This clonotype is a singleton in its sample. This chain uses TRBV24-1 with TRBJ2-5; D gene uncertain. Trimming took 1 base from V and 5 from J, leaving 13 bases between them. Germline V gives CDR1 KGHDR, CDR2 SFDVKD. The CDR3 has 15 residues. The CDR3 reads CATSDFSRTAETQYF. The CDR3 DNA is TGTGCCACCAGTGATTTTTCTAGGACCGCCGAGACCCAGTACTTC.

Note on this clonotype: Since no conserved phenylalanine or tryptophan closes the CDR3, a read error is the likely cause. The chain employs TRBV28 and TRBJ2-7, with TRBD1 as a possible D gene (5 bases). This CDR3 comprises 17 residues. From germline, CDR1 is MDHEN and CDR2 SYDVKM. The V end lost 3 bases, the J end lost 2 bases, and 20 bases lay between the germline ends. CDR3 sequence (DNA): TGTGCCAGCAGTTTTCCAGTTGTTGCAGGGCTTACCTACGAGCAGTACTCC. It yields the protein CASSFPVVAGLTYEQYS.

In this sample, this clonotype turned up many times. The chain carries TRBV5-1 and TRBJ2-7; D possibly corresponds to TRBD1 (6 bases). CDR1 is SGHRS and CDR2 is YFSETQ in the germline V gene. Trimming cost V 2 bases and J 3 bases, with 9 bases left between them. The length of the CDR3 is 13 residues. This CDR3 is CASSLNRVYEQYF. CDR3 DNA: TGCGCCAGCAGCTTAAACAGGGTCTACGAGCAGTACTTC.

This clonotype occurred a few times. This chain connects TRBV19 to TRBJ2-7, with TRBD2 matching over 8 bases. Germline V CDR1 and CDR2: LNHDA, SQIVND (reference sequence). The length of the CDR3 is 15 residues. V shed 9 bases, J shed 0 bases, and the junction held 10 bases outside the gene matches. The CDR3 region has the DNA TGTGCCAGCAGTGCCGTAGCGGGGTACTCCTACGAGCAGTACTTC. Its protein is CASSAVAGYSYEQYF.

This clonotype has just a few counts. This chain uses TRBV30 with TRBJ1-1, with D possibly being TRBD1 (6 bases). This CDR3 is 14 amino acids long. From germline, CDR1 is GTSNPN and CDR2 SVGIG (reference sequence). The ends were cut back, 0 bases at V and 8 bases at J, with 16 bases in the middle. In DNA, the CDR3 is TGTGCCTGGAGTGTGGGGGGCCCCGCGGGGGAAGCTTTCTTT. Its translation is CAWSVGGPAGEAFF.

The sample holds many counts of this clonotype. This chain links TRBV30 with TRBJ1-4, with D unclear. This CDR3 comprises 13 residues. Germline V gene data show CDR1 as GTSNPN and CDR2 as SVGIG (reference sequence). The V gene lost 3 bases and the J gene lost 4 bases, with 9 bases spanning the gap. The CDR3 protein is CAWSEPINEKLFF. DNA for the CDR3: TGTGCCTGGAGCGAACCGATTAATGAAAAACTGTTTTTT.

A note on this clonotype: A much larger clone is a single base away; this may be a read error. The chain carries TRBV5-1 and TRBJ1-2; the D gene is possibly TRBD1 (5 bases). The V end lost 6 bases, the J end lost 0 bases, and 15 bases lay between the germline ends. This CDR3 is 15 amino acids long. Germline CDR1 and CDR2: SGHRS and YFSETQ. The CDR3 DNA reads TGCGCCAGCACCTCAGTAATACAGGCTAACTATGGCTACACCTTC. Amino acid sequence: CASTSVIQANYGYTF.

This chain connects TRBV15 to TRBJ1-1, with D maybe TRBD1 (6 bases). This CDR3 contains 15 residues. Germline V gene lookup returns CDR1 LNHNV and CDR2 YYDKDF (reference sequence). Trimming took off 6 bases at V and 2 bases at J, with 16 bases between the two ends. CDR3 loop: CATSAISGDNTEAFF. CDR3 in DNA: TGTGCCACCAGTGCTATTTCAGGGGATAACACTGAAGCTTTCTTT.

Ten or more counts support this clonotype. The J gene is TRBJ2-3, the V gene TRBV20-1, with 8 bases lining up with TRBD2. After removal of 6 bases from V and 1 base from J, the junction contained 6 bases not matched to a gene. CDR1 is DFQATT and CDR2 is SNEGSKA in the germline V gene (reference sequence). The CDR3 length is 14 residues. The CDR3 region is CSARLGLGTDTQYF. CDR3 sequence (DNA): TGCAGTGCCCGTTTGGGACTAGGCACAGATACGCAGTATTTT.

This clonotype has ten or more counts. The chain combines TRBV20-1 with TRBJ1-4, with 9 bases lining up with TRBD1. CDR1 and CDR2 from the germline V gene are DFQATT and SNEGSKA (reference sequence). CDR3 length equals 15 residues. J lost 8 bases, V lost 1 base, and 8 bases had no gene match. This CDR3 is CSARVQGAIREKLFF. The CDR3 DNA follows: TGCAGTGCTAGAGTACAGGGGGCGATAAGAGAAAAACTGTTTTTT.

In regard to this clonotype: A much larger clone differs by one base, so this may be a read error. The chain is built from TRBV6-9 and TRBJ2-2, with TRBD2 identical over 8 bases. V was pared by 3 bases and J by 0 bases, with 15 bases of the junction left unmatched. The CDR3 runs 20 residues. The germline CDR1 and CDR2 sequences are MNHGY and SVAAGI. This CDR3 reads CASSYAPWSTLAANTGELFF. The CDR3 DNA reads TGTGCCAGCAGTTACGCCCCCTGGTCCACACTAGCGGCGAACACCGGGGAGCTGTTTTTT.

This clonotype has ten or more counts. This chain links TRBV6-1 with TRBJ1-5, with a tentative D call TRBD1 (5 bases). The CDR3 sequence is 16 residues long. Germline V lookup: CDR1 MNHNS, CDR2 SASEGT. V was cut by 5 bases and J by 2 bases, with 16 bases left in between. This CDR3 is CASSPLRQRGNQPQHF. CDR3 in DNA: TGTGCCAGCAGTCCCCTGAGACAGAGGGGCAATCAGCCCCAGCATTTT.

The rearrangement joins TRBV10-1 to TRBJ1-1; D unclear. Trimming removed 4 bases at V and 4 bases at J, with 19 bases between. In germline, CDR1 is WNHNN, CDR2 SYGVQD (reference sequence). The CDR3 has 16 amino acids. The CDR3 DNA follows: TGCGCCAGCAGTGCCTCCCGTAAGGAGCGGTCCACTGAAGCTTTCTTT. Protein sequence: CASSASRKERSTEAFF.